A single sample is the source of the 30 T cell receptor beta chains below, sequenced in a study of CXCR3-negative and CXCR3-positive naive CD8 T cells. Through 5' RACE with UMI labels, the TRB cDNA libraries were prepared. TCRdb reworked the 5' RACE reads into one entry per CDR3 protein, no DNA. The sample includes under 30,000 distinct CDR3 sequences. The material sequenced was memory CD8+ T cells from blood. The origin of the receptors is a human donor in good health. Some clones in this sample may be carry-over from other donors' samples.

The CDR3 protein is CASSYSGRTYEQYF. The chain has TRBV6-5 and TRBJ2-7. Germline loops: CDR1 MNHEY, CDR2 SVGAGI. This CDR3 region has 14 residues.

This chain connects TRBV27 to TRBJ2-7; the TCRdb D gene call, TRBD1, has no DNA to confirm it. CDR1 and CDR2 from the germline V gene are MNHEY and SMNVEV (reference sequence). This CDR3 comprises 15 residues. The CDR3 reads CASSLFSQGPYEQYF.

This sequence joins TRBV6-2 or TRBV6-3 and TRBJ1-2; TCRdb names TRBD1, which stays unverified in the absence of DNA. Germline CDR1 reads MNHEY; CDR2 reads SVGEGT. The CDR3 length is 16 residues. The CDR3 spells CASSFLPDSELNGYTF.

V gene TRBV7-9 combines with J gene TRBJ2-5; checking the TCRdb D call of TRBD1 is not possible without DNA. In germline, CDR1 is SEHNR, CDR2 FQNEAQ (reference sequence). The CDR3 has 15 amino acids. CDR3 region: CASSQLRDGQETQYF.

The rearrangement links TRBV29-1 to TRBJ1-4; checking the TCRdb D call of TRBD1 is not possible without DNA. The CDR3 spans 17 residues. Per the germline V gene, CDR1 is SQVTM and CDR2 is ANQGSEA. CDR3: CSVGQGADEGTNEKLFF.

The gene calls are TRBV7-9 and TRBJ2-5. In germline, CDR1 is SEHNR, CDR2 FQNEAQ (reference sequence). The CDR3 runs 13 residues. The CDR3 sequence is CASSLVTTETQYF.

This chain connects TRBV20-1 to TRBJ1-1. The germline gives CDR1 DFQATT, CDR2 SNEGSKA (reference sequence). CDR3 length: 12 residues. CDR3 sequence reads: CSAWPSFTEAFF.

V usage is TRBV7-9 and J usage is TRBJ2-1; lacking DNA, the TRBD2 call made by TCRdb goes unchecked. Germline loops: CDR1 SEHNR, CDR2 FQNEAQ (reference sequence). The CDR3 spans 17 residues. CDR3 in amino acids: CASSSRPGLAGYNEQFF.

V gene TRBV7-8 combines with J gene TRBJ1-2; TCRdb outputs TRBD1, but without DNA this stays unchecked. Germline V gene sequence: CDR1 SGHVS, CDR2 FQNEAQ. This CDR3 has 15 amino acids. This chain's CDR3 is CASSLGTDGGDGYTF.

The chain combines TRBV5-1 with TRBJ1-4; TCRdb's D call, TRBD1, is unchecked because there is no DNA. This CDR3 region has 15 residues. CDR1 and CDR2 (germline): SGHRS, YFSETQ. The chain's CDR3 is CASSRDRVYDEKLFF.

This clonotype is labeled medium-sized based on frequency. This chain joins TRBV7-9 and TRBJ2-7; TCRdb calls TRBD1, which cannot be checked without DNA. Per the germline V gene, CDR1 is SEHNR and CDR2 is FQNEAQ (reference sequence). This CDR3 is built from 15 residues. The chain's CDR3 is CASSGRQDRVDEQYF.

The chain recombines TRBV5-5 with TRBJ1-5; TCRdb's D call, TRBD1, is unchecked because there is no DNA. Germline lookup yields CDR1 SGHKS and CDR2 YYEKEE (reference sequence). This CDR3 has 15 residues. This CDR3 is CASSRDATSNQPQHF.

The rearrangement links TRBV27 to TRBJ1-5; TCRdb names TRBD1, which stays unverified in the absence of DNA. The CDR3 has 15 amino acids. Germline loops: CDR1 MNHEY, CDR2 SMNVEV (reference sequence). The CDR3 here is CASSLGGTGNQPQHF.

V gene TRBV7-9 combines with J gene TRBJ1-4. The CDR3 is made up of 14 amino acids. Germline values: CDR1 SEHNR, CDR2 FQNEAQ (reference sequence). The CDR3 reads CASSLKTANEKLFF.

Measured by frequency, this clonotype is large. J is TRBJ1-4 and V is TRBV7-9; no DNA is available, so the TRBD1 call from TCRdb remains unchecked. The CDR3 is 16 residues long. The germline V gene encodes CDR1 SEHNR and CDR2 FQNEAQ (reference sequence). The CDR3 loop is CASSTPGGDPNEKLFF.

This clonotype is medium-sized (0.01 to 0.1%) by frequency. V is TRBV4-3 and J is TRBJ2-7; checking the TCRdb D call of TRBD1 is not possible without DNA. CDR1 and CDR2 from the germline V gene are LGHNA and YSLEER. This CDR3 spans 14 amino acids. The CDR3 is CASSWGGSSYEQYF.

The gene calls are TRBV5-6 and TRBJ2-2; the TCRdb call, TRBD1, lacks DNA for checking. Per the germline V gene, CDR1 is SGHDT and CDR2 is YYEEEE. This CDR3 has 14 residues. CDR3 amino acids: CASSLGPGGGELFF.

The chain employs TRBV12-3 or TRBV12-4 and TRBJ2-1. This CDR3 is 16 amino acids long. The CDR3 loop is CASSLIVTSPNNEQFF.

The chain combines TRBV7-2 with TRBJ2-7; TCRdb calls TRBD1, which cannot be checked without DNA. The CDR3 totals 13 residues. Germline values: CDR1 SGHTA, CDR2 FQGNSA. The CDR3 protein is CASSTVGVGEQYF.

The genes are TRBV27 and TRBJ2-3. CDR3 length equals 13 residues. The germline V gene encodes CDR1 MNHEY and CDR2 SMNVEV (reference sequence). The CDR3 reads CASTRASTDTQYF.

The J gene is TRBJ2-5, the V gene TRBV20-1; lacking DNA, the TRBD2 call made by TCRdb goes unchecked. Germline V gives CDR1 DFQATT, CDR2 SNEGSKA (reference sequence). The CDR3 runs to 14 residues. Here the CDR3 reads CSARGTSSQQTQYF.

The chain couples TRBV29-1 to TRBJ1-1. Germline V CDR1 and CDR2: SQVTM, ANQGSEA. The CDR3 is 12 amino acids. The CDR3 loop is CSVEGGDPEAFF. Looking up the rest from reference TRBV29-1 and TRBJ1-1 gives the full variable domain: SAVISQKPSRDICQRGTSLTIQCQVDSQVTMMFWYRQQPGQSLTLIATANQGSEATYESGFVIDKFPISRPNLTFSTLTVSNMSPEDSSIYLCSVEGGDPEAFFGQGTRLTVV.

V gene TRBV12-5 combines with J gene TRBJ2-1; the TRBD2 assignment by TCRdb is unverifiable without DNA. This CDR3 is built from 14 residues. Per germline, CDR1 LGHNT and CDR2 FRNRAP. The CDR3 loop is CASVLGLAPNEQFF.

The CDR3: CASSQGPGGDSAFF. The rearrangement joins TRBV4-1 to TRBJ1-1; TCRdb's D gene call, TRBD1, goes unchecked for lack of DNA. The CDR3 is made up of 14 amino acids. CDR1 is MGHRA and CDR2 is YSYEKL in the germline V gene.

The chain carries TRBV20-1 and TRBJ2-2. The CDR3 has 14 residues. CDR1 and CDR2 from the germline V gene are DFQATT and SNEGSKA (reference sequence). CDR3 amino acids: CSARQDPNTGELFF.

The chain recombines TRBV11-2 with TRBJ2-7. The CDR3 totals 15 residues. The germline V gene encodes CDR1 SGHAT and CDR2 FQNNGV. The CDR3 spells CASSFGLQPSYEQYF.

The rearrangement links TRBV25-1 to TRBJ1-1; as DNA is missing, the TRBD1 call by TCRdb cannot be tested. Germline-derived CDR1 and CDR2 are MGHDK and SYGVNS. This CDR3 comprises 15 residues. The CDR3 is CASSAGTVGNTEAFF.

V is TRBV19 and J is TRBJ1-1; the D gene TCRdb calls, TRBD1, cannot be checked with no DNA. CDR3 length: 13 residues. CDR1 is LNHDA and CDR2 is SQIVND in the germline V gene (reference sequence). The CDR3 loop reads CASSISGSTEAFF.

This chain connects TRBV7-8 to TRBJ2-3; TCRdb picks TRBD1, but there is no DNA to check that call. The V gene's germline CDR1 is SGHVS and CDR2 FQNEAQ. The CDR3 runs to 16 residues. CDR3 protein: CASSLILRGGTDTQYF.

The rearrangement uses TRBV28 and TRBJ2-1; TCRdb lists TRBD1, though no DNA is available to test this call. This CDR3 comprises 15 residues. Germline CDR1 reads MDHEN; CDR2 reads SYDVKM. This CDR3 is CASSSRGRRDNEQFF.